The 5 T cell receptor beta chains below come from one sample, sequenced in a study of cytomegalovirus exposure and HLA in healthy donors. Here immunoSEQ multiplex PCR was the method, and the copy in TCRdb shows in-frame clones only, minus some. Of 130,000 or so clones listed, over 85% were seen once; the top ten hold about 3%. The sample taken for sequencing was PBMCs. The receptors were gathered from a man aged 25-45 years in good health and CMV-seronegative.

V is TRBV13 and J is TRBJ2-7; D possibly corresponds to TRBD2 (7 bases). The CDR3 has 15 amino acids. The germline V gene encodes CDR1 PRHDT and CDR2 FYEKMQ (reference sequence). Trimming took 5 bases from V and 6 from J, leaving 20 bases between them. For the CDR3, the DNA is TGTGCCAGCAGCATCCTATCGGCGGGGGCCTCCGAGCAGTACTTC. Its protein is CASSILSAGASEQYF. The variable domain in full, completed from reference TRBV13 and TRBJ2-7, reads AAGVIQSPRHLIKEKRETATLKCYPIPRHDTVYWYQQGPGQDPQFLISFYEKMQSDKGSIPDRFSAQQFSDYHSELNMSSLELGDSALYFCASSILSAGASEQYFGPGTRLTVT.

The chain carries TRBV15 and TRBJ1-3; a possible D gene is TRBD1 (5 bases). V was shortened by 1 base and J by 0 bases, with 16 bases between the two germline ends. CDR1 and CDR2 from the germline V gene are LNHNV and YYDKDF (reference sequence). The CDR3 runs 18 residues. CDR3 nucleotides: TGTGCCACCAGCAGAGGGCTGGGGCAGGGCGTCTCTGGAAACACCATATATTTT. This encodes CATSRGLGQGVSGNTIYF.

The chain employs TRBV6-5 and TRBJ2-7, with 7 bases lining up with TRBD1. This CDR3 is built from 14 residues. V lost 5 bases to trimming and J lost 5 bases; unmatched junction nucleotides: 9. From germline, CDR1 is MNHEY and CDR2 SVGAGI. The CDR3 is CASSPRDRPHEQYF. Written as DNA, the CDR3 is TGTGCCAGCAGTCCCCGGGACAGACCCCACGAGCAGTACTTC.

CDR3 in amino acids: CAISEGSQPQHF. The CDR3 coding sequence is TGTGCCATCAGTGAGGGCAGTCAGCCCCAGCATTTT. The genes are TRBV10-3 and TRBJ1-5, with D unresolved. The germline CDR1 and CDR2 sequences are ENHRY and SYGVKD. The CDR3 has 12 amino acids. The V gene lost 2 bases and the J gene lost 6 bases, with 5 bases spanning the gap.

The chain links TRBV28 to TRBJ2-5; 7 bases are a match to TRBD1. Germline trimming cut 6 bases from V and 1 base from J; bases unmatched to any gene: 5. Germline V gives CDR1 MDHEN, CDR2 SYDVKM. The CDR3 loop spans 14 amino acids. This CDR3 reads CASSPGDSQETQYF. In DNA form, the CDR3 reads TGTGCCAGCAGCCCCGGGGACAGCCAAGAGACCCAGTACTTC.